Following are 28 T cell receptor beta chains from one sample sequenced in a study of response to subunit inactivated influenza vaccine. TCRdb ran MiXCR on the RT-PCR reads and lists one entry per CDR3 protein. This table has 650,000 to 850,000 distinct CDR3 sequences, approximately 14% appearing once. The specimen comprised PBMCs from blood, sampled around 14 days before vaccination. These receptors originate from a man aged 50-59 years who received an inactivated influenza vaccine.

This clonotype occurred a few times. This chain connects TRBV7-2 to TRBJ2-1, with 9 bases aligning to TRBD1. Trimming at V came to 5 bases and at J to 7 bases, leaving 9 bases not matched to a gene. CDR1 is SGHTA, CDR2 FQGNSA, per germline. There are 15 residues in the CDR3. CDR3 sequence (DNA): TGTGCCAGCAGCGCCGGGACAGGGTATTCGAATGAGCAGTTCTTC. Protein product: CASSAGTGYSNEQFF. Complete variable domain (other parts from reference TRBV7-2 and TRBJ2-1): GAGVSQSPSNKVTEKGKDVELRCDPISGHTALYWYRQSLGQGLEFLIYFQGNSAPDKSGLPSDRFSAERTGGSVSTLTIQRTQQEDSAVYLCASSAGTGYSNEQFFGPGTRLTVL.

In its sample, this clonotype was seen a few times. The genes are TRBV3-1 and TRBJ2-7; 11 nucleotides match TRBD1. Germline loops: CDR1 LGHDT, CDR2 YNNKEL (reference sequence). The CDR3 contains 14 residues. V was pared by 4 bases and J by 5 bases, with 4 bases of the junction left unmatched. This chain's CDR3 is CASSPRDRGDEQYF. CDR3 nucleotide sequence: TGTGCCAGCAGCCCACGGGACAGGGGGGACGAGCAGTACTTC.

The J gene is TRBJ1-1, the V gene TRBV29-1; possible D gene TRBD1, 5 bases. The CDR3 is 13 amino acids. Trimming left V 7 bases short and J 1 base short, with 13 bases between. CDR1 and CDR2 from the germline V gene are SQVTM and ANQGSEA. The CDR3 spells CSGKRDPNTEAFF. CDR3 in DNA: TGCAGCGGTAAACGGGACCCGAACACTGAAGCTTTCTTT.

This chain connects TRBV28 to TRBJ2-3, with 12 bases identical to TRBD2. This CDR3 comprises 17 residues. J lost 3 bases, V lost 3 bases, and 7 bases had no gene match. CDR1 is MDHEN and CDR2 is SYDVKM in the germline V gene. The CDR3 reads CASSLPLGTSGTDTQYF. The CDR3 region has the DNA TGTGCCAGCAGTTTGCCCCTCGGGACTAGCGGGACAGATACGCAGTATTTT.

In its sample, this clonotype was seen a few times. At one boundary the junction diverges from the germline segment, which might be a read error. The CDR3 here is CCARDLRHDSNQPQHF. The CDR3 DNA reads as TGCTGTGCTAGAGATCTTCGCCACGATAGCAATCAGCCCCAGCATTTT. V usage is TRBV20-1 and J usage is TRBJ1-5; D unclear. The CDR3 contains 16 residues. Germline CDR1 DFQATT, CDR2 SNEGSKA (reference sequence).

The chain uses TRBV20-1 and TRBJ2-3, with D possibly called TRBD1 or TRBD2 (5 bases each). Germline loops: CDR1 DFQATT, CDR2 SNEGSKA (reference sequence). Trimming took off 3 bases at V and 0 bases at J, with 13 bases between the two ends. The CDR3 extends over 15 amino acids. CDR3 nucleotides: TGCAGTGCTAGTACCGGGACCCTTAGCACAGATACGCAGTATTTT. Residues: CSASTGTLSTDTQYF.

This clonotype was seen a few times. The chain uses TRBV7-9 and TRBJ1-4, with unresolved D. CDR1 SEHNR and CDR2 FQNEAQ come from the germline V gene (reference sequence). The CDR3 runs to 16 residues. V lost 5 bases to trimming and J lost 0 bases, with 13 bases between them. The CDR3 region has the DNA TGTGCCAGCAGCGTGATGCCGCCAGCAACTAATGAAAAACTGTTTTTT. Amino acid sequence: CASSVMPPATNEKLFF.

The chain combines TRBV29-1 with TRBJ1-2, with 8 bases identical to TRBD1. The CDR3 has 14 amino acids. Germline CDR1 is SQVTM and CDR2 is ANQGSEA. Trimming at V came to 6 bases and at J to 7 bases, leaving 13 bases not matched to a gene. CDR3 residues: CSVLPRQGASGYTF. CDR3 nucleotides: TGCAGCGTCCTACCCCGCCAGGGGGCGTCTGGCTACACCTTC.

This rearrangement joins TRBV4-2 to TRBJ1-1; D is undetermined. The length of the CDR3 is 15 residues. Trimming removed 7 bases from V and 0 bases from J, with 15 bases in between. The V gene's germline CDR1 is LGHNA and CDR2 YNFKEQ. The CDR3: CASTQAQFMNTEAFF. CDR3 in DNA: TGTGCCAGCACCCAGGCTCAGTTCATGAACACTGAAGCTTTCTTT.

The chain recombines TRBV7-2 with TRBJ2-1, with TRBD2 identical over 8 bases. Unmatched junction bases numbered 16, after V lost 3 bases and J lost 6 bases. This CDR3 comprises 18 residues. The germline gives CDR1 SGHTA, CDR2 FQGNSA. CDR3 region: CASSFSGVRWVALNEQFF. In DNA, the CDR3 is TGTGCCAGCAGCTTTAGCGGGGTACGGTGGGTAGCTCTCAATGAGCAGTTCTTC.

The genes are TRBV5-1 and TRBJ2-7, with D perhaps TRBD2 (5 bases). This CDR3 has 12 amino acids. Germline CDR1 and CDR2: SGHRS and YFSETQ. The V end was cut by 1 base, the J end by 6 bases, with 8 bases between. CDR3 residues: CASSLRGFEQYF. CDR3 DNA sequence: TGCGCCAGCAGCTTGAGAGGGTTCGAGCAGTACTTC.

This clonotype was counted only a few times. The chain employs TRBV12-3 or TRBV12-4 and TRBJ2-1; TRBD2 agrees at 7 bases. The CDR3 has 15 residues. Trimming at V came to 6 bases and at J to 4 bases, leaving 9 bases not matched to a gene. CDR3 coding DNA: TGTGCCAGCAGCCCCGGACTAGTCCCTTACAATGAGCAGTTCTTC. Protein product: CASSPGLVPYNEQFF.

The chain joins TRBV12-3 or TRBV12-4 to TRBJ2-3, with a weak D call TRBD1 (6 bases). The CDR3 has 13 amino acids. V dropped 6 bases and J dropped 11 bases, with 18 bases sitting between them. CDR3 region: CASSPFGTGLQYF. DNA of the CDR3: TGTGCCAGCAGCCCATTTGGAACAGGGTTGCAGTATTTT.

In DNA, the CDR3 is TGTGCCAGCAGTTTATATCCAGGCTCTGGAAACACCATATATTTT. It encodes CASSLYPGSGNTIYF. The chain uses TRBV27 and TRBJ1-3; D not certain. This CDR3 has 15 residues. Germline-derived CDR1 and CDR2 are MNHEY and SMNVEV (reference sequence). V lost 1 base, J lost 0 bases, and 7 bases lay in between.

This clonotype was recorded a few times. The V and J genes are TRBV12-3 or TRBV12-4 and TRBJ2-3, with 13 bases aligning to TRBD2. V trimming: 8 bases; J trimming: 8 bases; junction bases outside the gene matches: 4. The CDR3 loop spans 13 amino acids. CDR3 coding DNA: TGTGCCAGCGGACTAGCGGGGGCCAGTACGCAGTATTTT. The encoded protein is CASGLAGASTQYF.

This clonotype was observed a handful of times. Here the CDR3 DNA reads TGTGCCAGTACCCGACATAGGGACAGGGGAGGCAACACTGAAGCTTTCTTT. Encoded protein: CASTRHRDRGGNTEAFF. V usage is TRBV19 and J usage is TRBJ1-1, with 10 bases lining up with TRBD1. V gave up 7 bases and J gave up 2 bases; unmatched junction bases: 13. Germline lookup yields CDR1 LNHDA and CDR2 SQIVND (reference sequence). CDR3 length equals 17 residues. Combining the CDR3 with reference TRBV19 and TRBJ1-1 gives the whole variable domain DGGITQSPKYLFRKEGQNVTLSCEQNLNHDAMYWYRQDPGQGLRLIYYSQIVNDFQKGDIAEGYSVSREKKESFPLTVTSAQKNPTAFYLCASTRHRDRGGNTEAFFGQGTRLTVV.

This clonotype was seen more than once but under ten times. V and J are TRBV11-1 and TRBJ2-7; TRBD1 is a possible D gene (5 bases). The CDR3 consists of 15 residues. The ends were cut back, 2 bases at V and 3 bases at J, with 14 bases in the middle. Germline V gene sequence: CDR1 SGHAT, CDR2 FQDESV (reference sequence). CDR3 DNA sequence: TGTGCCAGCAGCTTATCAGACAGTGCCGACTACGAGCAGTACTTC. As protein: CASSLSDSADYEQYF.

The J gene is TRBJ2-1, the V gene TRBV6-2 or TRBV6-3, with 7 bases identical to TRBD2. This CDR3 spans 14 amino acids. V shed 2 bases, J shed 5 bases, and the junction held 3 bases outside the gene matches. Germline CDR1 is MNHEY and CDR2 is SVGEGT. In nucleotides, the CDR3 is TGTGCCAGCAGTTACCATGGGGGGGACAATGAGCAGTTCTTC. This gives the protein CASSYHGGDNEQFF.

The chain employs TRBV4-2 and TRBJ1-1; D ambiguous. Per germline, CDR1 LGHNA and CDR2 YNFKEQ. Trimming pared 1 base from V and 3 bases from J, leaving 24 bases between. The CDR3 extends over 19 amino acids. The CDR3 loop is CASSQGSASGSKYDTEAFF. In nucleotides, the CDR3 is TGTGCCAGCAGCCAAGGGTCGGCTAGCGGGAGCAAGTACGACACTGAAGCTTTCTTT.

This chain uses TRBV4-3 with TRBJ2-3, with 8 bases matching TRBD2. The germline V gene has CDR1 LGHNA and CDR2 YSLEER. After removal of 1 base from V and 0 bases from J, the junction contained 9 bases not matched to a gene. The CDR3 is 18 amino acids. In DNA, the CDR3 is TGCGCCAGCAGCCAAGGTAGCGGGACCCTTACTAGCACAGATACGCAGTATTTT. Translated: CASSQGSGTLTSTDTQYF.

This rearrangement joins TRBV4-1 to TRBJ2-5, with 7 bases lining up with TRBD1. Looked up from germline, CDR1 is MGHRA and CDR2 is YSYEKL. This CDR3 contains 14 residues. V lost 3 bases to trimming and J lost 2 bases; unmatched junction nucleotides: 3. The CDR3 reads CASSQMTGQETQYF. The CDR3 DNA is TGCGCCAGCAGCCAGATGACAGGGCAAGAGACCCAGTACTTC.

This chain connects TRBV7-2 to TRBJ2-1, with TRBD2 identical over 9 bases. The CDR3 sequence is 15 residues long. The germline gives CDR1 SGHTA, CDR2 FQGNSA. Trimming took 3 bases from V and 7 from J; bases not matched to a gene: 7. CDR3 in amino acids: CASSLGGRAQNEQFF. The CDR3 bases are TGTGCCAGCAGCTTGGGCGGGAGGGCCCAGAATGAGCAGTTCTTC.

There are many counts of this clonotype. The chain joins TRBV12-3 or TRBV12-4 to TRBJ2-5; D gene uncertain. V dropped 3 bases and J dropped 5 bases, with 10 bases sitting between them. This CDR3 contains 13 residues. In DNA, the CDR3 is TGTGCCAGCAGTTTGGTGGCCTGGGAGACCCAGTACTTC. Translation gives CASSLVAWETQYF.

This clonotype has a count of ten or more. The CDR3 reads CSATSDREQYF. CDR3 nucleotide sequence: TGCAGTGCTACTAGCGATCGCGAGCAGTACTTC. The chain links TRBV20-1 to TRBJ2-7; a weak D match, TRBD2 (6 bases). The V end lost 4 bases, the J end lost 6 bases, and 10 bases lay between the germline ends. The CDR3 totals 11 residues. Germline CDR1 and CDR2: DFQATT and SNEGSKA (reference sequence).

This clonotype was seen only a few times. The chain recombines TRBV10-3 with TRBJ1-1, with D possibly TRBD1 on 6 matching bases. The germline V gene has CDR1 ENHRY and CDR2 SYGVKD. The CDR3 is 14 residues long. V lost 7 bases, J lost 0 bases, and 12 bases lay in between. CDR3 region: CAITKQGLNTEAFF. The CDR3 DNA reads TGTGCCATCACAAAACAGGGACTGAACACTGAAGCTTTCTTT.

This sequence joins TRBV10-3 and TRBJ2-5; no definite D call. Germline CDR1 is ENHRY and CDR2 is SYGVKD. The CDR3 spans 14 residues. V was pared by 6 bases and J by 1 base, with 12 bases between. The CDR3 spells CAISTANGQETQYF. CDR3 in DNA: TGTGCCATCAGCACGGCAAACGGCCAAGAGACCCAGTACTTC.

The rearrangement uses TRBV29-1 and TRBJ1-4; 7 bases line up with TRBD1. J gave up 4 bases and V 5 bases, and 4 bases lay outside the gene matches. The CDR3 totals 13 residues. CDR1 is SQVTM and CDR2 is ANQGSEA in the germline V gene. The CDR3 DNA follows: TGCAGCGTTTACAGGGGAGATAATGAAAAACTGTTTTTT. It is translated as CSVYRGDNEKLFF.

This clonotype has only a few counts. V gene TRBV29-1 combines with J gene TRBJ2-1, with D possibly being TRBD2 (5 bases). Trimming shortened V by 7 bases and J by 0 bases, and 10 bases separated the two germline ends. Germline V gene sequence: CDR1 SQVTM, CDR2 ANQGSEA. The CDR3 runs 13 residues. The CDR3 nucleotides read TGCAGCGCCGGGGTGAGCTCCTACAATGAGCAGTTCTTC. Protein product: CSAGVSSYNEQFF.